Reported below is one T cell receptor (beta chain). Germline loops: CDR1 GTSNPN, CDR2 SVGIG (reference sequence). V was pared by 4 bases and J by 5 bases, with 13 bases between. The length of the CDR3 is 13 residues. This sample is drawn from a study of metastatic and nonmetastatic thyroid tumors. Patients were all untreated before their thyroid surgery. TCRdb recomputed clones from the PCR reads via MiXCR. Of around 50,000 clones listed, just under 30% are singletons. The J gene is TRBJ2-3, the V gene TRBV30; D uncertain. The specimen was blood. This clonotype was sampled from a female donor with papillary thyroid cancer or a benign thyroid nodule (not recorded which). Some clones in this sample may be carry-over from other donors' samples. This CDR3 is CAWMASIKDTQYF. The CDR3 DNA reads TGTGCCTGGATGGCCTCTATTAAAGATACGCAGTATTTT.